The 8 T cell receptor beta chains below all came from one sample that was sequenced in a study of response to subunit inactivated influenza vaccine (dated by TCRdb to the late 2010s). Library preparation employed RT-PCR. The sequencer listed for this sample is Illumina HiSeq 2500. TCRdb reworked the public reads: Q25 trimming with fastp, MiXCR clone assembly, productive beta chains retained. Merged by CDR3 protein, the rows form single entries marked with the most common genes and DNA. This sample gives roughly 710,000 distinct CDR3 sequences in total; 13% to 15% of them show up just once. The ten largest clones add up to 7.5% to 8% of the sample. Source: PBMCs from blood, taken around 15 days before vaccination. Receptors originate from a man aged 45 to 65 who received an inactivated influenza vaccine. Donor details come from another sample of the same person, matched by shared clones.

This chain joins TRBV12-3 or TRBV12-4 and TRBJ1-2; 8 bases line up with TRBD1. CDR3 length: 15 amino acids. Trimming cost V 6 bases and J 5 bases; bases outside gene matches: 11. As DNA, the CDR3 is TGTGCCAGCAGACCCAGGACAGGGCCTGGGTATGGCTACACCTTC. Translated: CASRPRTGPGYGYTF.

The gene calls are TRBV15 and TRBJ2-7; TRBD1 might be the D (5 bases). V was cut by 2 bases and J by 4 bases, with 15 bases left in between. The CDR3 totals 15 residues. Germline CDR1 LNHNV, CDR2 YYDKDF (reference sequence). CDR3 residues: CATSRSRTTLYEQYF. In DNA, the CDR3 is TGTGCCACCAGCAGATCCAGGACAACCTTATACGAGCAGTACTTC. Full variable domain (remainder filled in from reference TRBV15 and TRBJ2-7): DAMVIQNPRYQVTQFGKPVTLSCSQTLNHNVMYWYQQKSSQAPKLLFHYYDKDFNNEADTPDNFQSRRPNTSFCFLDIRSPGLGDTAMYLCATSRSRTTLYEQYFGPGTRLTVT.

The CDR3 reads CASSSRGGAGDSYNEQFF. The CDR3 nucleotides read TGTGCCAGCAGCTCCCGCGGCGGAGCGGGAGATTCCTACAATGAGCAGTTCTTC. J is TRBJ2-1 and V is TRBV5-5, with TRBD2 matching 8 bases. With V trimmed by 3 bases and J by 1 base, 12 bases remained unmatched. The CDR3 has 18 amino acids. Germline V gene data show CDR1 as SGHKS and CDR2 as YYEKEE (reference sequence). Full variable domain (rest looked up from reference TRBV5-5 and TRBJ2-1): DAGVTQSPTHLIKTRGQQVTLRCSPISGHKSVSWYQQVLGQGPQFIFQYYEKEERGRGNFPDRFSARQFPNYSSELNVNALLLGDSALYLCASSSRGGAGDSYNEQFFGPGTRLTVL.

A few counts support this clonotype. V gene TRBV5-1 combines with J gene TRBJ2-3, with 7 positions matching TRBD1. Germline-derived CDR1 and CDR2 are SGHRS and YFSETQ. This CDR3 comprises 15 residues. J lost 4 bases, V lost 0 bases, and 5 bases had no gene match. The CDR3 sequence is CASSLGQGTADTQYF. DNA of the CDR3: TGCGCCAGCAGCTTGGGACAGGGAACCGCAGATACGCAGTATTTT.

This clonotype was observed a few times. The chain recombines TRBV25-1 with TRBJ2-7; D may be TRBD1 (6 bases). CDR3 size: 14 residues. V lost 1 base, J lost 0 bases, and 7 bases lay in between. The germline CDR1 and CDR2 sequences are MGHDK and SYGVNS. In DNA, the CDR3 is TGTGCCAGCAGTGAATGGGACACCTCCTACGAGCAGTACTTC. Encoded protein: CASSEWDTSYEQYF.

The sample holds a few counts of this clonotype. The CDR3 DNA follows: TGTGCCAGCAACATGCTCCCGGAGACAGATACGCAGTATTTT. It yields the protein CASNMLPETDTQYF. V and J are TRBV12-3 or TRBV12-4 and TRBJ2-3; D is ambiguous. The V gene lost 7 bases and the J gene lost 3 bases, with 14 bases spanning the gap. The CDR3 is 14 amino acids.

This chain connects TRBV20-1 to TRBJ2-7; 8 nucleotides line up with TRBD1. Germline trimming cut 0 bases from V and 1 base from J; bases unmatched to any gene: 8. Germline V gene sequence: CDR1 DFQATT, CDR2 SNEGSKA (reference sequence). This CDR3 is 16 amino acids long. CDR3 coding DNA: TGCAGTGCTAGAGATTGGGGGAGGACAGGGTCCTACGAGCAGTACTTC. This codes for CSARDWGRTGSYEQYF.

This clonotype has only a few counts. This chain connects TRBV9 to TRBJ2-3, with D tentatively TRBD1 (6 bases). V lost 0 bases and J lost 4, with 12 bases in between. The CDR3 length is 15 residues. Per germline, CDR1 SGDLS and CDR2 YYNGEE. The CDR3 reads CASSVVFGGADTQYF. CDR3 sequence (DNA): TGTGCCAGCAGCGTAGTTTTTGGGGGCGCAGATACGCAGTATTTT. The full variable domain, with the rest looked up from reference TRBV9 and TRBJ2-3, is DSGVTQTPKHLITATGQRVTLRCSPRSGDLSVYWYQQSLDQGLQFLIQYYNGEERAKGNILERFSAQQFPDLHSELNLSSLELGDSALYFCASSVVFGGADTQYFGPGTRLTVL.